This T cell receptor beta chain originates from a study of blood T cells in healthy people across ages. Study-level findings and limits: It was held that the diversity estimates obtained from one million T cells were underestimates. Long-lived donors carried more naive CD4+ cells and greater diversity than aged donors.

Trimming took 6 bases from V and 3 from J, leaving 21 bases between them. The CDR3 runs to 16 residues. The germline V gene encodes CDR1 SGHRS and CDR2 YFSETQ. With a J-beta primer mix and a sample-barcoded 5' primer, a second PCR ran about 7 to 12 cycles. TCRdb reprocessed the 5' RACE reads via MiXCR and lists one record per CDR3 protein. The data show about 1.6 million distinct CDR3 sequences, about 35% seen once. As concerns this clonotype: Its cognate antigen is unknown. This may arise from a read error, as a much more abundant clone is one base away.

The sequence derives from a woman in her 30s in good health. The chain couples TRBV5-1 to TRBJ2-5, with TRBD2 as a possible D gene (6 bases). Sequencing used blood. In DNA form, the CDR3 reads TGCGCCAGCAAGGGGAACGGGAGCCTCTCGAAAGAGACCCAGTACTTC. The encoded protein is CASKGNGSLSKETQYF.